This TCR beta chain was documented in a study of blood T cell repertoires in COVID-19. Study-wide context: The United States, Italy and Spain supplied acute and convalescent COVID-19 samples. Nucleic acid was either cDNA or gDNA, and it came from T cells, B-cell-depleted T cells, or PBMCs.

Assay used: immunoSEQ multiplex PCR; TCRdb lists only in-frame clones, some missing. In the table there are about 34,000 clones, 91% of which are singletons. Germline CDR1 is SQVTM and CDR2 is ANQGSEA. CDR3 length: 12 residues. Trimming shortened V by 8 bases and J by 4 bases, and 13 bases separated the two germline ends. The V gene is TRBV29-1, the J gene TRBJ2-3; D perhaps matches TRBD2 (5 bases). The receptor comes from an elderly woman with acute or convalescent COVID-19. The sample taken for sequencing was peripheral blood. The CDR3 DNA reads TGCAGCCCCGAACGAGGGTCAGATACGCAGTATTTT. Protein product: CSPERGSDTQYF.